These 18 T cell receptor beta chains were sequenced from one sample in a study of blood T cells in healthy people across ages. The second PCR ran about 6 to 11 cycles with a sample-barcoded 5' primer and J-beta primers. TCRdb re-analysed the 5' RACE reads in MiXCR, keeping a single row per CDR3 protein. The table lists around 1.7 million distinct CDR3 sequences, approximately 28% of them singletons. Input material: blood. All receptors come from a woman aged 25 to 39 in good health.

This clonotype turned up a few times. The chain is built from TRBV4-1 and TRBJ2-7, with 11 positions matching TRBD2. Germline CDR1 MGHRA, CDR2 YSYEKL. V shed 4 bases and J 5 bases; nucleotides not matched to a gene: 13. The CDR3 has 17 residues. CDR3 region: CASSRLLLAGARNEQYF. In nucleotides, the CDR3 is TGCGCCAGCAGCCGCCTTCTACTAGCGGGGGCCCGCAACGAGCAGTACTTC.

This clonotype was found a few times. The chain links TRBV5-1 to TRBJ2-5; 7 bases are a match to TRBD1. The V and J ends lost 5 bases and 5 bases, in that order; junction bases with no gene match: 6. The CDR3 spans 13 residues. Germline-derived CDR1 and CDR2 are SGHRS and YFSETQ. The CDR3 DNA reads TGCGCCAGCAGATTTCCCAGGGGGGAGACCCAGTACTTC. It translates to CASRFPRGETQYF.

This clonotype has ten or more counts. The V gene is TRBV29-1, the J gene TRBJ2-7; D not resolved. Germline CDR1 and CDR2: SQVTM and ANQGSEA. The CDR3 is made up of 13 amino acids. The V end was cut by 4 bases, the J end by 0 bases, with 10 bases between. CDR3 coding DNA: TGCAGCGTTGGCGGTAGGAACTCCTACGAGCAGTACTTC. It is translated as CSVGGRNSYEQYF.

CDR3 region: CATSDFSSGYCTDTQYF. As DNA, the CDR3 is TGTGCCACCAGTGATTTTTCTAGCGGTTATTGCACAGATACGCAGTATTTT. J is TRBJ2-3 and V is TRBV24-1; 7 bases align to TRBD2. The CDR3 is 17 amino acids. Looked up from germline, CDR1 is KGHDR and CDR2 is SFDVKD. The V and J ends lost 1 base and 1 base, in that order; junction bases with no gene match: 7.

This clonotype was detected a few times. This chain uses TRBV20-1 with TRBJ2-1; TRBD2 matches 8 bases. This CDR3 is built from 11 residues. Trimming took 6 bases from V and 12 from J; bases not matched to a gene: 7. Germline V lookup: CDR1 DFQATT, CDR2 SNEGSKA (reference sequence). The CDR3 reads CSAPGGARQFF. The CDR3 region has the DNA TGCAGTGCCCCCGGGGGGGCTAGGCAGTTCTTC.

This clonotype was seen at least ten times. This chain joins TRBV12-3 or TRBV12-4 and TRBJ2-6; D is uncertain. This CDR3 has 18 amino acids. V was pared by 3 bases and J by 4 bases, with 19 bases between. CDR3 region: CASSFRSLTTLGANVLTF. CDR3 nucleotides: TGTGCCAGCAGTTTTCGCTCCTTAACTACACTGGGGGCCAACGTCCTGACTTTC.

J is TRBJ2-7 and V is TRBV7-2, with D perhaps matching TRBD2 (6 bases). V was pared by 1 base and J by 3 bases, with 13 bases between. Germline V lookup: CDR1 SGHTA, CDR2 FQGNSA. This CDR3 spans 15 amino acids. CDR3 in DNA: TGTGCCAGCAGCTTAGGGGGGACTGTGGGCTACGAGCAGTACTTC. Its translation: CASSLGGTVGYEQYF.

This clonotype has just one count. V usage is TRBV7-9 and J usage is TRBJ2-2; 8 bases align to TRBD1. Germline V gives CDR1 SEHNR, CDR2 FQNEAQ (reference sequence). The CDR3 spans 14 residues. V was clipped by 3 bases and J by 7 bases; unmatched bases: 4. CDR3: CASSFDRGVGELFF. As DNA, the CDR3 is TGTGCCAGCAGCTTCGACAGGGGAGTCGGGGAGCTGTTTTTT. The full variable domain, rest sourced from reference TRBV7-9 and TRBJ2-2, is DTGVSQNPRHKITKRGQNVTFRCDPISEHNRLYWYRQTLGQGPEFLTYFQNEAQLEKSRLLSDRFSAERPKGSFSTLEIQRTEQGDSAMYLCASSFDRGVGELFFGEGSRLTVL.

The chain carries TRBV11-2 and TRBJ1-2; TRBD1 might be the D (5 bases). The germline V and J ends were trimmed by 6 bases and 8 bases, with 19 bases remaining between them. This CDR3 spans 14 amino acids. From germline, CDR1 is SGHAT and CDR2 FQNNGV. CDR3 bases: TGTGCCAGCAGTCCGTGGGACGGGGGTCTCGGCTACACCTTC. It is translated as CASSPWDGGLGYTF.

This clonotype has ten or more counts. The DNA of the CDR3 is TGCAGTGCTAGGTCAGCCCCCCAGGAGACCCAGTACTTC. It specifies CSARSAPQETQYF. The V call is TRBV20-1, the J call TRBJ2-5; D not certain. The CDR3 consists of 13 residues. Per the germline V gene, CDR1 is DFQATT and CDR2 is SNEGSKA (reference sequence). Trimming took off 3 bases at V and 5 bases at J, with 13 bases between the two ends.

This clonotype has at least ten counts. The gene calls are TRBV10-3 and TRBJ2-1, with 9 positions matching TRBD1. This CDR3 has 12 residues. The germline V gene encodes CDR1 ENHRY and CDR2 SYGVKD. V trimming: 9 bases; J trimming: 5 bases; junction bases outside the gene matches: 2. CDR3 in amino acids: CAIGTGNNEQFF. Written as DNA, the CDR3 is TGTGCCATTGGGACAGGGAACAATGAGCAGTTCTTC.

About this clonotype: A junction end diverges from the germline sequence, so it may reflect a read error. The chain couples TRBV12-3 or TRBV12-4 to TRBJ2-3; D may correspond to TRBD1 or TRBD2 (6 bases each). This CDR3 contains 15 residues. CDR3 sequence (DNA): TGTGCCAGCAGTTTTAGGCGGGACAACACAGATACGGAGTATTTT. Protein sequence: CASSFRRDNTDTEYF.

DNA for the CDR3: TGTGCCAGCAGCCGGGGGGTGACTAGCGGGGAGCAAGAGACCCAGTACTTC. It specifies CASSRGVTSGEQETQYF. The V and J genes are TRBV4-2 and TRBJ2-5; 11 bases line up with TRBD2. Germline CDR1 LGHNA, CDR2 YNFKEQ. After removal of 4 bases from V and 2 bases from J, the junction contained 9 bases not matched to a gene. The CDR3 spans 17 residues.

This clonotype turned up a few times. V gene TRBV5-1 combines with J gene TRBJ2-3; no clear D gene. This CDR3 has 13 amino acids. The ends were cut back, 2 bases at V and 2 bases at J, with 6 bases in the middle. Germline V gene data show CDR1 as SGHRS and CDR2 as YFSETQ. The CDR3 DNA is TGCGCCAGCAGCTTTCCAGACACAGATACGCAGTATTTT. Amino acids: CASSFPDTDTQYF.

V and J are TRBV6-2 or TRBV6-3 and TRBJ2-1, with D possibly called TRBD1 or TRBD2 (5 bases each). The CDR3 length is 14 residues. Germline assignment: CDR1 MNHEY and CDR2 SVGEGT. V was shortened by 6 bases and J by 1 base, with 10 bases between the two germline ends. The CDR3 loop reads CASSQWGSYNEQFF. CDR3 nucleotide sequence: TGTGCCAGCAGCCAATGGGGGTCCTACAATGAGCAGTTCTTC.

The chain joins TRBV7-9 to TRBJ2-7; 7 bases match TRBD1. Germline trimming cut 4 bases from V and 1 base from J; bases unmatched to any gene: 10. The CDR3 totals 16 residues. The germline V gene encodes CDR1 SEHNR and CDR2 FQNEAQ (reference sequence). CDR3 residues: CASSSSTGTESYEQYF. CDR3 nucleotide sequence: TGTGCCAGCAGCTCATCTACCGGGACAGAATCCTACGAGCAGTACTTC.

This clonotype was recorded a few times. The V and J genes are TRBV4-3 and TRBJ2-6; tentatively, D is TRBD1 or TRBD2 (6 bases each). V was clipped by 0 bases and J by 3 bases, with 15 bases between them. This CDR3 is 18 amino acids long. Germline CDR1 reads LGHNA; CDR2 reads YSLEER. The CDR3 region has the DNA TGCGCCAGCAGCCAAGAGGGCTGGGGGGCAGTTGGGGCCAACGTCCTGACTTTC. Protein product: CASSQEGWGAVGANVLTF.

Only a few counts were recorded for this clonotype. The chain links TRBV6-5 to TRBJ2-3, with TRBD2 matching 15 bases. CDR3 length: 18 amino acids. CDR1 MNHEY and CDR2 SVGAGI come from the germline V gene. V was clipped by 6 bases and J by 5 bases; unmatched bases: 12. In nucleotides, the CDR3 is TGTGCCAGCAGCTTAGGGACTAGCGGGGGGAGGCTTGGAGATACGCAGTATTTT. It yields the protein CASSLGTSGGRLGDTQYF.